The 32 T cell receptor beta chains in this list originate from one sample, sequenced in a study of preoperative IRX-2 immunotherapy in early breast cancer. Specified treatment: preoperative locoregional IRX-2 cytokine immunotherapy. Profiling relied on immunoSEQ multiplex PCR, and the TCRdb table lists in-frame clones only, not all of them. The sample records more than 20,000 clones, about 77% being singletons. Sequenced material: lymph node tissue, taken before IRX-2 immunotherapy. The source of these receptors is a human donor with breast cancer.

This clone was seen more than once but under ten times. V is TRBV6-8 and J is TRBJ2-1, with a tentative D call TRBD2 (6 bases). The ends were cut back, 4 bases at V and 4 bases at J, with 20 bases in the middle. The CDR3 contains 17 residues. The V gene's germline CDR1 is MNHGY and CDR2 SAAAGT. CDR3 DNA: TGTGCCAGCAGTTCTCTCGGGGTGGTTGGGGGGTACAATGAGCAGTTCTTC. Its translation: CASSSLGVVGGYNEQFF.

The genes are TRBV6-8 and TRBJ1-2, with 10 bases lining up with TRBD1. Germline V gene lookup returns CDR1 MNHGY and CDR2 SAAAGT. Germline trimming cut 2 bases from V and 3 bases from J; bases unmatched to any gene: 3. The CDR3 has 15 residues. CDR3 protein: CASSYGQGEYYGYTF. CDR3 bases: TGTGCCAGCAGTTACGGACAGGGGGAGTACTATGGCTACACCTTC.

The J gene is TRBJ1-2, the V gene TRBV10-3; D possibly corresponds to TRBD1 (5 bases). From germline, CDR1 is ENHRY and CDR2 SYGVKD. The CDR3 is made up of 15 amino acids. V was shortened by 0 bases and J by 5 bases, with 13 bases between the two germline ends. CDR3 DNA sequence: TGTGCCATCAGTGAGTCGAGGGACGCTGATTATGGCTACACCTTC. Its protein product is CAISESRDADYGYTF.

This chain links TRBV11-3 with TRBJ1-1; 11 positions agree with TRBD1. With 2 bases clipped from V and 4 bases from J, the junction kept 9 bases outside the gene matches. Germline CDR1 is SGHNT and CDR2 is YENEEA. This CDR3 comprises 17 residues. The CDR3 DNA sequence: TGTGCCAGCAGCTTATGGGTAGGGACAGGGGGGGTCACTGAAGCTTTCTTT. As protein: CASSLWVGTGGVTEAFF.

The rearrangement uses TRBV6-8 and TRBJ1-1, with D uncertain. There are 16 residues in the CDR3. The germline V gene encodes CDR1 MNHGY and CDR2 SAAAGT. V lost 6 bases to trimming and J lost 2 bases, with 19 bases between them. The CDR3 here is CASRSTSIPGNTEAFF. CDR3 DNA: TGTGCCAGCAGGAGCACTTCGATTCCCGGTAACACTGAAGCTTTCTTT.

The rearrangement links TRBV19 to TRBJ1-3; D not resolved. Germline-derived CDR1 and CDR2 are LNHDA and SQIVND (reference sequence). This CDR3 is 15 amino acids long. Trimming removed 1 base at V and 0 bases at J, with 7 bases between. This CDR3 reads CASSIGRSSGNTIYF. The CDR3 region has the DNA TGTGCCAGTAGTATAGGCAGGAGCTCTGGAAACACCATATATTTT.

The V and J genes are TRBV15 and TRBJ1-5; D call uncertain. CDR1 and CDR2 from the germline V gene are LNHNV and YYDKDF (reference sequence). There are 16 residues in the CDR3. The V gene lost 3 bases and the J gene lost 0 bases, with 12 bases spanning the gap. CDR3 in amino acids: CATSSNRGPSNQPQHF. CDR3 coding DNA: TGTGCCACCAGCAGCAACCGGGGTCCTAGCAATCAGCCCCAGCATTTT.

The gene calls are TRBV6-8 and TRBJ1-6, with 7 bases matching TRBD1. This CDR3 spans 14 amino acids. Germline V lookup: CDR1 MNHGY, CDR2 SAAAGT. V was clipped by 6 bases and J by 9 bases; unmatched bases: 8. The CDR3 protein is CASRITGDGSPLHF. CDR3 coding DNA: TGTGCCAGCAGAATAACAGGGGATGGTTCACCCCTCCACTTT.

The V call is TRBV29-1, the J call TRBJ2-7; 9 bases line up with TRBD2. Germline CDR1 is SQVTM and CDR2 is ANQGSEA. V gave up 5 bases and J gave up 5 bases; unmatched junction bases: 10. This CDR3 has 14 residues. DNA for the CDR3: TGCAGCGTTCGTGTTAGCGGGGGTGGGGACGAGCAGTACTTC. Its translation is CSVRVSGGGDEQYF.

The genes are TRBV29-1 and TRBJ2-3; 9 positions match TRBD1. V dropped 8 bases and J dropped 2; count of bases not matched to a gene: 5. CDR3 length: 13 amino acids. CDR1 and CDR2 (germline): SQVTM, ANQGSEA. CDR3 DNA sequence: TGCAGCACAGGACAGGGGACCACAGATACGCAGTATTTT. Its translation: CSTGQGTTDTQYF.

This chain connects TRBV11-3 to TRBJ2-2; 9 nucleotides align to TRBD1. The CDR3 runs 15 residues. After removal of 5 bases from V and 6 bases from J, the junction contained 7 bases not matched to a gene. Looked up from germline, CDR1 is SGHNT and CDR2 is YENEEA. In DNA, the CDR3 is TGTGCCAGCAGCCAAATCGGGACAGGGTCCGGGGAGCTGTTTTTT. Protein sequence: CASSQIGTGSGELFF.

The V gene is TRBV22-1, the J gene TRBJ2-1; the table's D call of TRBD2 was not tested on the DNA. TRBV22-1 is a listed pseudogene. This CDR3 is built from 15 residues. The CDR3 spells CASNDPTSGGNEQFF. CDR3 DNA sequence: TGTGCCAGCAACGACCCCACTAGCGGGGGGAATGAGCAGTTCTTC.

This clone was seen only a few times. The J gene is TRBJ1-1, the V gene TRBV6-8, with D tentatively TRBD1 (6 bases). With 4 bases removed from V and 1 base from J, the gap between germline ends came to 10 bases. From germline, CDR1 is MNHGY and CDR2 SAAAGT. The CDR3 sequence is 14 residues long. CDR3 loop: CASSSQGQNTEAFF. As DNA, the CDR3 is TGTGCCAGCAGTTCCCAGGGACAGAACACTGAAGCTTTCTTT.

V is TRBV12-5 and J is TRBJ2-1; D gene unclear. The germline V gene encodes CDR1 LGHNT and CDR2 FRNRAP. CDR3 length: 15 amino acids. The CDR3 region has the DNA TGTGCCAGCAACACTAAGCACCTTGCCCACAATGAGCAGTTCTTC. It codes for CASNTKHLAHNEQFF. The variable domain in full, completed from reference TRBV12-5 and TRBJ2-1, reads DARVTQTPRHKVTEMGQEVTMRCQPILGHNTVFWYRQTMMQGLELLAYFRNRAPLDDSGMPKDRFSAEMPDATLATLKIQPSEPRDSAVYFCASNTKHLAHNEQFFGPGTRLTVL.

V is TRBV6-8 and J is TRBJ2-2, with TRBD1 matching 12 bases. Unmatched junction bases numbered 9, after V lost 11 bases and J lost 5 bases. The CDR3 is made up of 15 amino acids. CDR1 MNHGY and CDR2 SAAAGT come from the germline V gene. CDR3 sequence reads: CAGGTGGFLTGELFF. The DNA for the CDR3 is TGTGCCGGCGGGACAGGGGGCTTCCTGACCGGGGAGCTGTTTTTT.

The rearrangement uses TRBV29-1 and TRBJ1-3; D gene ambiguous. From germline, CDR1 is SQVTM and CDR2 ANQGSEA. Trimming pared 4 bases from V and 2 bases from J, leaving 6 bases between. This CDR3 has 12 residues. This chain's CDR3 is CSVVAAGNTIYF. The CDR3 DNA reads as TGCAGCGTTGTGGCAGCTGGAAACACCATATATTTT.

This chain uses TRBV6-8 with TRBJ1-2; D is unclear. Germline assignment: CDR1 MNHGY and CDR2 SAAAGT. This CDR3 spans 14 amino acids. Trimming took off 2 bases at V and 4 bases at J, with 11 bases between the two ends. CDR3 bases: TGTGCCAGCAGTTACACAGATAATCGCTATGGCTACACCTTC. Its protein is CASSYTDNRYGYTF.

A single count supports this clone. The CDR3 DNA reads as TGTGCCAGCAGTCCCCCCCCGCCATGGCCCAGGATTTTGGATACGCAGTATTTT. This encodes CASSPPPPWPRILDTQYF. J is TRBJ2-3 and V is TRBV6-8; D unclear. CDR3 length: 18 amino acids. Per germline, CDR1 MNHGY and CDR2 SAAAGT. V lost 5 bases to trimming and J lost 6 bases, with 27 bases between them.

The rearrangement links TRBV6-8 to TRBJ2-7; 8 positions agree with TRBD1. This CDR3 is 15 amino acids long. After removal of 0 bases from V and 6 bases from J, the junction contained 7 bases not matched to a gene. Germline V gene lookup returns CDR1 MNHGY and CDR2 SAAAGT. Here the CDR3 DNA reads TGTGCCAGCAGTTACTCGTGGGCAGGGGGCTCCGAGCAGTACTTC. It encodes CASSYSWAGGSEQYF.

The table lists this clone with a few counts. This chain uses TRBV19 with TRBJ1-3; D perhaps matches TRBD1 (5 bases). The V gene lost 7 bases and the J gene lost 0 bases, with 10 bases spanning the gap. Germline V gene data show CDR1 as LNHDA and CDR2 as SQIVND (reference sequence). The CDR3 consists of 14 residues. In nucleotides, the CDR3 is TGTGCCAGTACCGTCGGGGGCTCTGGAAACACCATATATTTT. It codes for CASTVGGSGNTIYF.

J is TRBJ1-2 and V is TRBV19, with D possibly being TRBD1 (6 bases). V was clipped by 6 bases and J by 0 bases, with 14 bases between them. The CDR3 extends over 15 amino acids. The germline V gene encodes CDR1 LNHDA and CDR2 SQIVND (reference sequence). The CDR3: CASRNDRTSNYGYTF. In DNA form, the CDR3 reads TGTGCCAGTAGGAACGACAGGACATCTAACTATGGCTACACCTTC.

The chain joins TRBV12-5 to TRBJ1-4, with no clear D. The CDR3 is 11 residues long. Germline loops: CDR1 LGHNT, CDR2 FRNRAP. The CDR3 region is CASRVREKLFF. CDR3 sequence (DNA): TGTGCCAGCCGGGTCAGGGAAAAACTGTTTTTT.

The chain employs TRBV10-1 and TRBJ1-3; D is uncertain. The germline CDR1 and CDR2 sequences are WNHNN and SYGVQD (reference sequence). CDR3 size: 11 residues. Trimming took off 6 bases at V and 0 bases at J, with 0 bases between the two ends. This CDR3 reads CASSSGNTIYF. The CDR3 DNA sequence: TGCGCCAGCAGCTCTGGAAACACCATATATTTT.

The chain recombines TRBV15 with TRBJ1-4; D uncertain. CDR3 length: 15 residues. Germline CDR1 is LNHNV and CDR2 is YYDKDF (reference sequence). V was shortened by 0 bases and J by 0 bases, with 5 bases between the two germline ends. As DNA, the CDR3 is TGTGCCACCAGCAGAGACAGCGCAACTAATGAAAAACTGTTTTTT. It yields the protein CATSRDSATNEKLFF.

The chain links TRBV7-4 to TRBJ1-6; possibly TRBD1 for D (5 bases). The CDR3 totals 13 residues. Looked up from germline, CDR1 is SGHVT and CDR2 is SQSDAQ. Trimming took 6 bases from V and 10 from J, leaving 13 bases between them. This CDR3 reads CASRLEKGSPLHF. The DNA of the CDR3 is TGTGCCAGCAGACTAGAAAAGGGGTCACCCCTCCACTTT.

The genes are TRBV19 and TRBJ1-3; a possible D gene is TRBD1 (5 bases). The V and J ends lost 3 bases and 3 bases respectively, with 12 bases between them. The length of the CDR3 is 15 residues. Germline V gives CDR1 LNHDA, CDR2 SQIVND (reference sequence). CDR3 sequence: CASSIFQGVGNTIYF. In nucleotides, the CDR3 is TGTGCCAGTAGTATCTTCCAGGGCGTTGGAAACACCATATATTTT.

The genes are TRBV6-8 and TRBJ1-6, with 8 bases that match TRBD1. V was clipped by 8 bases and J by 6 bases; unmatched bases: 9. The germline CDR1 and CDR2 sequences are MNHGY and SAAAGT. The CDR3 spans 15 residues. CDR3 protein: CASQSDRGSNSPLHF. CDR3 DNA sequence: TGTGCCAGCCAATCAGACAGGGGCTCTAATTCACCCCTCCACTTT.

The chain is built from TRBV6-7 and TRBJ2-1, with 8 bases that match TRBD1. TRBV6-7 is filed as an ORF, its function uncertain. This CDR3 is 18 amino acids long. The V segment lost 5 bases and the J segment 4 bases; nucleotides outside the gene matches: 16. CDR3 in amino acids: CASSEDLLGTGYYNEQFF. CDR3 nucleotides: TGTGCCAGCAGTGAAGATCTATTAGGGACAGGATATTACAATGAGCAGTTCTTC.

The chain carries TRBV14 and TRBJ2-7; D ambiguous. Trimming took off 1 base at V and 0 bases at J, with 10 bases between the two ends. The germline CDR1 and CDR2 sequences are SGHDN and FVKESK. This CDR3 has 15 residues. The CDR3 reads CASSQASRSSYEQYF. As DNA, the CDR3 is TGTGCCAGCAGCCAAGCCTCTAGGAGCTCCTACGAGCAGTACTTC.

This chain connects TRBV18 to TRBJ2-6; 9 nucleotides match TRBD1. Germline trimming cut 6 bases from V and 2 bases from J; bases unmatched to any gene: 5. Germline loops: CDR1 KGHSH, CDR2 LQKENI. This CDR3 spans 16 amino acids. CDR3 coding DNA: TGTGCCAGCTCCGGGACAGGGTCTGCTGGGGCCAACGTCCTGACTTTC. This sequence encodes CASSGTGSAGANVLTF.

The chain recombines TRBV7-7 with TRBJ2-7; 7 nucleotides line up with TRBD2. In germline, CDR1 is SSHAT, CDR2 FNYEAQ (reference sequence). The CDR3 extends over 14 amino acids. Losses at the gene ends were 0 bases for V and 3 bases for J; bases not matched to a gene: 2. Here the CDR3 reads CASSLAGGNYEQYF. In DNA, the CDR3 is TGTGCCAGCAGCTTAGCGGGAGGGAACTACGAGCAGTACTTC. The complete variable domain, with remaining parts taken from reference TRBV7-7 and TRBJ2-7, reads GAGVSQSPRYKVTKRGQDVTLRCDPISSHATLYWYQQALGQGPEFLTYFNYEAQPDKSGLPSDRFSAERPEGSISTLTIQRTEQRDSAMYRCASSLAGGNYEQYFGPGTRLTVT.

The chain couples TRBV28 to TRBJ1-3, with TRBD1 matching over 11 bases. The CDR3 spans 17 residues. The J segment lost 2 bases and the V segment lost 5 bases, leaving 8 bases of the junction unmatched. Germline V gene lookup returns CDR1 MDHEN and CDR2 SYDVKM. The CDR3 sequence is CASSQPGQGVPGNTIYF. As DNA, the CDR3 is TGTGCCAGCAGTCAACCGGGACAGGGGGTCCCTGGAAACACCATATATTTT. The full variable domain, rest sourced from reference TRBV28 and TRBJ1-3, is DVKVTQSSRYLVKRTGEKVFLECVQDMDHENMFWYRQDPGLGLRLIYFSYDVKMKEKGDIPEGYSVSREKKERFSLILESASTNQTSMYLCASSQPGQGVPGNTIYFGEGSWLTVV.